The rows below give T cell receptor beta chains drawn from one sample of a study of technical replicates of blood from a few donors. Sequenced by immunoSEQ multiplex PCR; TCRdb stores in-frame clones only, minus some. The table shows around 13,000 clones, with 85% occurring only once. Sequencing used PBMCs. The receptors originated from a human donor in good health. CDR3s include the opening cysteine and the closing phenylalanine or tryptophan. D genes are given only for firm matches. Some rows mark clone size as missing; the rest say once, few, many or name a class of expanded clone.

v_call	j_call	d_call	cdr3_length	clone_size	cdr3_aa	cdr3_nt
TRBV4-2	TRBJ2-7	.	16	.	CASSQVGEPNSYEQYF	TGTGCCAGCAGCCAAGTGGGCGAGCCCAACTCCTACGAGCAGTACTTC
TRBV7-2	TRBJ2-5	.	14	.	CASSLGQFQETQYF	TGTGCCAGCAGCTTAGGGCAGTTTCAAGAGACCCAGTACTTC
TRBV5-8	TRBJ2-7	TRBD1	15	once	CASSLGGTGLRQQYF	TGTGCCAGCAGCTTGGGGGGGACAGGGCTCCGGCAGCAGTACTTC
TRBV12-5	TRBJ2-3	.	14	.	CASEPRGLGDTQYF	TGTGCTAGTGAGCCTAGGGGATTGGGAGATACGCAGTATTTT
TRBV4-2	TRBJ2-2	TRBD2	16	.	CASSQASGTNTGELFF	TGTGCCAGCAGCCAAGCTAGCGGGACGAACACCGGGGAGCTGTTTTTT
TRBV9	TRBJ2-5	.	14	.	CASSVGGPRETQYF	TGTGCCAGCAGCGTAGGGGGGCCGCGGGAGACCCAGTACTTC
TRBV5-1	TRBJ2-4	TRBD2	22	few	CASSPQPGQGGRLAGGGNIQYF	TGCGCCAGCAGCCCGCAACCGGGACAGGGCGGAAGGCTAGCGGGAGGAGGAAACATTCAGTACTTC
TRBV30	TRBJ2-5	TRBD2	15	.	CAWSRLAGEAETQYF	TGTGCCTGGAGCCGACTAGCGGGAGAGGCAGAGACCCAGTACTTC
TRBV28	TRBJ1-2	.	14	.	CASTSREVNYGYTF	TGTGCCAGCACCTCCCGGGAGGTTAACTATGGCTACACCTTC
TRBV4-1	TRBJ1-1	.	15	.	CASSLVDRPNTEAFF	TGCGCCAGCAGCTTGGTGGACAGACCGAACACTGAAGCTTTCTTT
TRBV19	TRBJ2-3	.	17	.	CASSIVLFRGSRDTQYF	TGTGCCAGTAGTATAGTTTTGTTTCGTGGGAGTAGAGATACGCAGTATTTT
TRBV5-1	TRBJ2-7	TRBD2	15	.	CASSSTLAGGGEQYF	TGCGCCAGCAGCTCCACGCTAGCGGGAGGGGGCGAGCAGTACTTC
TRBV5-1	TRBJ2-3	TRBD2	14	.	CASSSGTSADTQYF	TGCGCCAGCAGTTCCGGGACTAGTGCAGATACGCAGTATTTT
TRBV6-1	TRBJ1-3	TRBD1	15	.	CASSESDREVNTIYF	TGTGCCAGCAGTGAGTCGGACAGGGAGGTTAACACCATATATTTT
TRBV29-1	TRBJ2-1	.	14	.	CSVEDATGDYEQFF	TGCAGCGTTGAAGACGCTACAGGGGACTATGAGCAGTTCTTC
TRBV6-1	TRBJ1-4	.	13	.	CASSEQLNEKLFF	TGTGCCAGCAGTGAACAGTTAAATGAAAAACTGTTTTTT
TRBV11-2	TRBJ2-7	.	12	.	CASSSGHYEQYF	TGTGCCAGCAGCTCAGGCCATTACGAGCAGTACTTC
TRBV7-9	TRBJ1-2	TRBD1	13	.	CASSKDRGYGYTF	TGTGCCAGCAGCAAGGACAGGGGCTATGGCTACACCTTC
TRBV7-2	TRBJ2-7	TRBD1	14	.	CASSLGTGVPEQYF	TGTGCCAGCAGCTTAGGGACAGGGGTTCCCGAGCAGTACTTC
TRBV29-1	TRBJ2-7	.	13	.	CSVLGSGAYEQYF	TGCAGCGTTCTAGGGAGTGGGGCCTACGAGCAGTACTTC
TRBV9	TRBJ1-2	.	15	.	CASSVDGRANYGYTF	TGTGCCAGCAGCGTTGATGGGAGAGCTAACTATGGCTACACCTTC
TRBV7-9	TRBJ2-1	.	13	.	CASSLGVSGEQFF	TGTGCCAGCAGCTTAGGTGTCTCGGGGGAGCAGTTCTTC
TRBV7-6	TRBJ2-7	.	13	.	CASSLDDRYEQYF	TGTGCCAGCAGCTTGGACGACAGATACGAGCAGTACTTC
TRBV6-1	TRBJ1-2	.	14	.	CASSERGGSDGYTF	TGTGCCAGCAGTGAAAGGGGGGGATCCGATGGCTACACCTTC
TRBV6-4	TRBJ2-1	TRBD2	18	.	CASSEGTSGGGAGNEQFF	TGTGCCAGCAGTGAGGGGACTAGCGGAGGCGGGGCGGGAAATGAGCAGTTCTTC
TRBV7-9	TRBJ2-1	.	13	.	CASSIGTYNEQFF	TGTGCCAGCAGCATCGGGACCTACAATGAGCAGTTCTTC
TRBV5-1	TRBJ2-4	TRBD1	14	.	CASSLDGTAHIQYF	TGCGCCAGCAGCTTGGATGGGACAGCGCACATTCAGTACTTC
TRBV7-9	TRBJ2-5	TRBD1	16	few	CASSPQGAGGWETQYF	TGTGCCAGCAGCCCACAGGGGGCAGGTGGTTGGGAGACCCAGTACTTC
TRBV21-1	TRBJ2-1	.	16	.	CASSKAFGTVYNEQFF	TGTGCCAGCAGCAAAGCCTTCGGGACAGTCTACAATGAGCAGTTCTTC
TRBV11-2	TRBJ2-4	TRBD2	17	.	CASSARTSAIAKNIQYF	TGTGCCAGCAGCGCGCGGACTAGCGCGATAGCCAAAAACATTCAGTACTTC
TRBV7-3	TRBJ2-3	TRBD1	14	.	CASSPGGHTDTQYF	TGTGCCAGCAGCCCAGGGGGACACACAGATACGCAGTATTTT
TRBV28	TRBJ1-1	.	13	.	CASSSPLGAEAFF	TGTGCCAGCAGTTCACCCCTAGGGGCTGAAGCTTTCTTT
TRBV11-2	TRBJ1-2	TRBD1	14	once	CASSSTGGNYGYTF	TGTGCCAGCAGCTCCACAGGGGGGAACTATGGCTACACCTTC
TRBV10-3	TRBJ1-4	.	15	.	CAISDTQGGGEKLFF	TGTGCCATCAGTGATACACAGGGCGGTGGTGAAAAACTGTTTTTT
TRBV27	TRBJ2-5	.	12	once	CASSIIGETQYF	TGTGCCAGCAGCATCATCGGAGAGACCCAGTACTTC
TRBV5-4	TRBJ1-2	TRBD1	16	.	CASRLASGTGNYGYTF	TGTGCCAGCAGGCTGGCATCCGGGACAGGGAACTATGGCTACACCTTC
TRBV28	TRBJ1-5	TRBD1	13	.	CALRGQGTEPQHF	TGTGCCTTACGAGGACAGGGGACGGAGCCCCAGCATTTT
TRBV19	TRBJ1-1	.	15	.	CASSRQVFEGSEAFF	TGTGCCAGTAGTAGGCAGGTCTTTGAAGGTTCTGAAGCTTTCTTT
TRBV6-6	TRBJ2-3	TRBD1	16	.	CASSYRTGTSTDTQYF	TGTGCCAGCAGTTACAGGACAGGGACGTCCACAGATACGCAGTATTTT
TRBV10-1	TRBJ2-1	TRBD1	15	once	CASSESGTGGNEQFF	TGCGCCAGCAGTGAGTCCGGGACAGGGGGGAATGAGCAGTTCTTC
TRBV30	TRBJ2-5	.	15	.	CAWSTQGRRQETQYF	TGTGCCTGGAGTACTCAGGGAAGAAGACAAGAGACCCAGTACTTC
TRBV7-8	TRBJ1-3	TRBD1	17	.	CASSLASSPGQGNTIYF	TGTGCCAGCAGCTTAGCATCCTCCCCGGGACAGGGAAACACCATATATTTT
TRBV7-6	TRBJ1-2	TRBD1	18	.	CASSQPLGQAEANYGYTF	TGTGCCAGCAGCCAACCTCTGGGACAGGCCGAAGCTAACTATGGCTACACCTTC
TRBV19	TRBJ1-3	TRBD1	16	.	CASSIWTGGSGNTIYF	TGTGCCAGTAGTATTTGGACAGGCGGCTCTGGAAACACCATATATTTT